A selection of T cell receptor beta chains follows, all from one sample in a study of blood T cell repertoires in COVID-19. Clones were sequenced by immunoSEQ multiplex PCR, and TCRdb holds only the in-frame ones, with some missing. The repertoire holds some 190,000 clones, less than 80% seen once, with roughly 12% in the top ten. The sequencing input was peripheral blood. Receptors were obtained from a woman in her fifties or sixties with acute or convalescent COVID-19. The CDR3 runs from the conserved cysteine through the conserved F or W. The order of the fields is clone size, D gene, V gene, J gene, CDR3 DNA, CDR3 protein. A D gene is named only where the DNA matches it firmly. Part of the rows lack a size; the others show once, few, many or a class for expanded clones.

.	TRBD2	TRBV19	TRBJ2-1	TGTGCCAGTAGTTATGCGGGACTAGCCAATGAGCAGTTCTTC	CASSYAGLANEQFF
.	.	TRBV5-1	TRBJ2-3	TGCGCCAGCAGCTTGGTGACTGGGGGAGGAGATACGCAGTATTTT	CASSLVTGGGDTQYF
.	TRBD1	TRBV28	TRBJ2-6	TGTGCCAGCAGTTCCCAAGGGGCAGGGGGCGCCGGGAGTAGGACTTTC	CASSSQGAGGAGSRTF
.	.	TRBV19	TRBJ1-1	TGTGCCAGTAGTACAGACAGGAACACTGAAGCTTTCTTT	CASSTDRNTEAFF
.	.	TRBV19	TRBJ2-3	TGTGCCAGTAGTAATCTAGCGACAGATACGCAGTATTTT	CASSNLATDTQYF
.	TRBD1	TRBV11-2	TRBJ2-5	TGTGCCAGCAGCACAAGACAGGGAAGAGGGGAGACCCAGTACTTC	CASSTRQGRGETQYF
.	TRBD2	TRBV28	TRBJ2-3	TGTGCCTCCAGGAGGGTTTTTACTAGCGGGGGCACAGATACGCAGTATTTT	CASRRVFTSGGTDTQYF
.	.	TRBV7-2	TRBJ2-1	TGTGCCAGCAGCTTAGGTCCATCCTACAATGAGCAGTTCTTC	CASSLGPSYNEQFF
.	TRBD2	TRBV6-2/TRBV6-3	TRBJ2-4	TGTGCCAGCAGTTACTTCGTTGGCGGGAGTGCCAAAAACATTCAGTACTTC	CASSYFVGGSAKNIQYF
.	TRBD1	TRBV24-1	TRBJ2-7	TGTGCCACCCAGAGGACAGGCGCTAACGAGCAGTACTTC	CATQRTGANEQYF
.	.	TRBV5-6	TRBJ2-2	TGTGCCAGCAGCTTTCGTTGGGAGCTGTTTTTT	CASSFRWELFF
.	.	TRBV5-6	TRBJ2-2	TGTGCCAGCAGCTTGGGATGGAGGGGGAACACCGGGGAGCTGTTTTTT	CASSLGWRGNTGELFF
.	TRBD1	TRBV25-1	TRBJ1-2	TGTGCCAGCAGTGAATTAACAGGGGAGGACTATGGCTACACCTTC	CASSELTGEDYGYTF
.	TRBD1	TRBV6-2/TRBV6-3	TRBJ2-4	TGTGCCAGCAGTTACATCCGAGGACAGGGGGGCATTCAGTACTTC	CASSYIRGQGGIQYF
.	.	TRBV19	TRBJ1-2	TGTGCCAGCACGGTATGGGGGGGGAAAAACTATGGCTACACCTTC	CASTVWGGKNYGYTF
.	TRBD2	TRBV5-6	TRBJ2-7	TGTGCCAGCAGCTTTGGTAGCGGGTTATTCTACGAGCAGTACTTC	CASSFGSGLFYEQYF
.	.	TRBV12-2	TRBJ2-7	TGTGCAAGTCCGACCCGGACAGGGGGACCCCTTTACGAGCAGTACTTC	CASPTRTGGPLYEQYF
.	.	TRBV2	TRBJ1-1	TGTGCCACGACGGGGGAGCGGAACACTGAAGCTTTCTTT	CATTGERNTEAFF
.	TRBD1	TRBV28	TRBJ1-2	TGTGCCAGCTCCACCCCAGGACAGGACTACACCTTC	CASSTPGQDYTF
.	.	TRBV6-6	TRBJ1-6	TGTGCCAGCAGTTTATTGGGCAGCTCCTATAATTCACCCCTCCACTTT	CASSLLGSSYNSPLHF
.	TRBD1	TRBV3-1/TRBV3-2	TRBJ1-1	TGTGCCAGCAGCCCTAGGGACAGGGGCGGGAGCACTGAAGCTTTCTTT	CASSPRDRGGSTEAFF
few	TRBD1	TRBV24-1	TRBJ2-7	TGTGCCACCAGTGACTCCGGGACAGGGATTCTCAAGTACGAGCAGTACTTC	CATSDSGTGILKYEQYF
.	TRBD1	TRBV13	TRBJ2-5	TGTGCCAGCAGCTTAGGGACAGGGGGCCAAGAGACCCAGTACTTC	CASSLGTGGQETQYF
once	.	TRBV6-5	TRBJ2-2	TGTGCCAGCAGTAAGACAGAGCCCGGGGAGCTGTTTTTT	CASSKTEPGELFF
.	TRBD1	TRBV3-1/TRBV3-2	TRBJ2-4	TGTGCCAGCAGCCAGAAGGGACAGGGGGGCATTCAGTACTTC	CASSQKGQGGIQYF
.	.	TRBV15	TRBJ1-1	TGTGCCACCAGCGGGGGGAACCGTGGTATCGATGAAGCTTTCTTT	CATSGGNRGIDEAFF
once	.	TRBV11-2	TRBJ2-7	TGTGCCAGCGCGACACAGGGGAGGTACGAGCAGTACTTC	CASATQGRYEQYF
.	.	TRBV12-3/TRBV12-4	TRBJ2-7	TGTGCCAGCAGTTTGAGCGACAGGTACGAGCAGTACTTC	CASSLSDRYEQYF
.	.	TRBV3-1/TRBV3-2	TRBJ2-3	TGTGCCAGCAGCCTCGGTCGGCGGACAGATACGCAGTATTTT	CASSLGRRTDTQYF
.	.	TRBV6-4	TRBJ1-1	TGTGCCAGCAGTGACCAACCTTACCGTAGGGGTCGGACTGAAGCTTTCTTT	CASSDQPYRRGRTEAFF
few	TRBD2	TRBV30	TRBJ2-7	TGTGCCTGGAGCGGGACTAGCGGGTACTACGAGCAGTACTTC	CAWSGTSGYYEQYF